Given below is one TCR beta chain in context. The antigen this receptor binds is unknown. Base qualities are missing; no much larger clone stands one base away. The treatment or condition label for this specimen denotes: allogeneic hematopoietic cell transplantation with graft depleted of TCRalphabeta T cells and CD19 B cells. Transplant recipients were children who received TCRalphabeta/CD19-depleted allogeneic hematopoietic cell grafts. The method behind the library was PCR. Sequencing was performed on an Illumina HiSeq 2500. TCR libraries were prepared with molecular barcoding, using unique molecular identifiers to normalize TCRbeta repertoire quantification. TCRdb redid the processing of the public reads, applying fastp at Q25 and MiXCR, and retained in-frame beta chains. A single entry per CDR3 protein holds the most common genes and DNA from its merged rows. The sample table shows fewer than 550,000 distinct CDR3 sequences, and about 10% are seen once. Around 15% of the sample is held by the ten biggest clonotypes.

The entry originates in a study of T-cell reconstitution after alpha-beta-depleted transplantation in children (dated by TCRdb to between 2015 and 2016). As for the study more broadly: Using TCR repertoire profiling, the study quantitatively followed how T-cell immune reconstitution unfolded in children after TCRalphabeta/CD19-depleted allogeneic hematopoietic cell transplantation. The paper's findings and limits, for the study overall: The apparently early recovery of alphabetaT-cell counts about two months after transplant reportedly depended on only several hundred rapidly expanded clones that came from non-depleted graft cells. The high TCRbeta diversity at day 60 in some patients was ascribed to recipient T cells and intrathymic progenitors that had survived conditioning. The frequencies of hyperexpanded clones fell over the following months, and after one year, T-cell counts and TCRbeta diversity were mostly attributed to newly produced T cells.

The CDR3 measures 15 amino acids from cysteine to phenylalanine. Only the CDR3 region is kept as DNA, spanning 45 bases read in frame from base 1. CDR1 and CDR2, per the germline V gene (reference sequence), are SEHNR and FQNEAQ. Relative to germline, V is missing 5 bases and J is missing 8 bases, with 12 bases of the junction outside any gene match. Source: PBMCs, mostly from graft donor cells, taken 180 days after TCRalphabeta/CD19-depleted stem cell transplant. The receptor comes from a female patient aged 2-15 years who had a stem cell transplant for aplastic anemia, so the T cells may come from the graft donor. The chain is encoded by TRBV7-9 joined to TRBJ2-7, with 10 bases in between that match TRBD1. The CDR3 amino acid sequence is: CASSLTTGGLQKQYF. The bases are TGTGCCAGCAGCCTAACGACAGGGGGCCTTCAAAAGCAGTACTTC.